This T cell receptor (beta chain) is drawn from a study of cytomegalovirus exposure and HLA in healthy donors. Notes on this clone: Its target is unknown.

Study-level findings and limits: The classifier was said to identify cytomegalovirus status with high specificity and sensitivity.

This CDR3 region has 14 residues. The trim removed 8 bases at V and 5 bases at J, leaving 6 bases unmatched. In germline, CDR1 is MNHNS, CDR2 SASEGT. Assay used: immunoSEQ multiplex PCR; TCRdb lists only in-frame clones, some missing. This repertoire shows 190,000 or so clones, about four fifths found once; its top ten account for roughly 2.8%. The sequencing input was PBMCs. This clonotype originated in a woman between 18 and 29 years old in good health and CMV-seropositive. The chain employs TRBV6-1 and TRBJ1-6; 7 bases are a match to TRBD1. Here the CDR3 DNA reads TGTGCCAGCCACAGGGGCACCGATAATTCACCCCTCCACTTT. Its protein product is CASHRGTDNSPLHF.